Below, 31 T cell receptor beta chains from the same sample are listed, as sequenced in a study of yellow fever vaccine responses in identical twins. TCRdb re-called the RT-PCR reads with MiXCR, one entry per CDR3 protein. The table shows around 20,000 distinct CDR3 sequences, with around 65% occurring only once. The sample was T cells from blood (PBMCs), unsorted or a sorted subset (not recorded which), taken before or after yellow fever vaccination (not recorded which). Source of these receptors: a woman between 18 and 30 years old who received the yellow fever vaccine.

CDR3 in DNA: TGTGCCAGCAGCTTGTTAGGGGATGAGCAGTTCTTC. It is translated as CASSLLGDEQFF. The gene calls are TRBV5-6 and TRBJ2-1; possible D gene TRBD1, 5 bases. Germline CDR1 is SGHDT and CDR2 is YYEEEE. This CDR3 comprises 12 residues. Trimming left V 1 base short and J 8 bases short, with 7 bases between.

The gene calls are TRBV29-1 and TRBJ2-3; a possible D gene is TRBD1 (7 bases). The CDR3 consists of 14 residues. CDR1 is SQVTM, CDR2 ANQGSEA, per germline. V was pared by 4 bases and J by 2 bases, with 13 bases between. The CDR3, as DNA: TGCAGCGTTGGGAGGGACAGCCTCACAGATACGCAGTATTTT. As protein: CSVGRDSLTDTQYF.

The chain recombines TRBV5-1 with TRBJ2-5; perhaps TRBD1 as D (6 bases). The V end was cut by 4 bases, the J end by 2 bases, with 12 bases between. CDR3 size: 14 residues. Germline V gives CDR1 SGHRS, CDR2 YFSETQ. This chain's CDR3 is CASSDGQPQETQYF. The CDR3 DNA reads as TGCGCCAGCAGCGATGGACAGCCTCAAGAGACCCAGTACTTC.

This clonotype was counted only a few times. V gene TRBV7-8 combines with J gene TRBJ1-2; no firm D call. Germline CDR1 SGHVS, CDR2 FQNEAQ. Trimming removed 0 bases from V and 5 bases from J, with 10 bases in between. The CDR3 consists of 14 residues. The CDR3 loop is CASSLAVALYGYTF. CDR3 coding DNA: TGTGCCAGCAGCTTAGCGGTGGCCCTATATGGCTACACCTTC.

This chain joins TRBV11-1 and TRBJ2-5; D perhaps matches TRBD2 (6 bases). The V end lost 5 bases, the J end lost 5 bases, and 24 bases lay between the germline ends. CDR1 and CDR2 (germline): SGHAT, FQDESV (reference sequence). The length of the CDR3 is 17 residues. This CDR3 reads CASSTRGRGAPLETQYF. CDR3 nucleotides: TGTGCCAGCAGCACTCGCGGGCGGGGCGCACCCTTGGAGACCCAGTACTTC.

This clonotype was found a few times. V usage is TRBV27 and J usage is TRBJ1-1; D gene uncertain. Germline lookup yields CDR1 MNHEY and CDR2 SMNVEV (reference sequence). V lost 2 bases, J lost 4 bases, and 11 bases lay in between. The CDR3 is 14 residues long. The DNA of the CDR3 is TGTGCCAGCAGTTTACTGGGTTTCGTCACTGAAGCTTTCTTT. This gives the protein CASSLLGFVTEAFF.

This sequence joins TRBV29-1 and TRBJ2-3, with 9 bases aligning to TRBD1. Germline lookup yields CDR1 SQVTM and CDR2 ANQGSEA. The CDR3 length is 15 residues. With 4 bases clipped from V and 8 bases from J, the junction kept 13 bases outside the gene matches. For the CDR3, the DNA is TGCAGCGTTGTTGAGATGACAGGGGGTCGGGCTACGCAGTATTTT. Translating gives CSVVEMTGGRATQYF.

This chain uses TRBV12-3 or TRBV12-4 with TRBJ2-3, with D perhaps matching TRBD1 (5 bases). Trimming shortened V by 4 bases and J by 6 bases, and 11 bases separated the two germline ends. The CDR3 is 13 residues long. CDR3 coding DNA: TGTGCCAGCAGTTGGGGCCCTGACGATACGCAGTATTTT. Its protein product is CASSWGPDDTQYF.

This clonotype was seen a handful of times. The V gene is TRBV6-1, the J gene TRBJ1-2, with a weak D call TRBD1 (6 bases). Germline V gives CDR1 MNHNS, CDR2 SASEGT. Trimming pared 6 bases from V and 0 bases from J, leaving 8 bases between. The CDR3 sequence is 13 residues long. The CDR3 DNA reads TGTGCCAGCAGGTGGACAGCTAACTATGGCTACACCTTC. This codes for CASRWTANYGYTF.

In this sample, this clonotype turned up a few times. CDR3 nucleotide sequence: TGTGCCAGCTCACCACCGGGATTGGGTGAAGCTTTCTTT. Translation: CASSPPGLGEAFF. The chain couples TRBV18 to TRBJ1-1; D remains unclear. Trimming stripped 0 bases from V and 7 bases from J, with 9 bases between. From germline, CDR1 is KGHSH and CDR2 LQKENI. The CDR3 is made up of 13 amino acids. The full variable domain, in which reference TRBV18 and TRBJ1-1 provide the parts outside the CDR3, is NAGVMQNPRHLVRRRGQEARLRCSPMKGHSHVYWYRQLPEEGLKFMVYLQKENIIDESGMPKERFSAEFPKEGPSILRIQQVVRGDSAAYFCASSPPGLGEAFFGQGTRLTVV.

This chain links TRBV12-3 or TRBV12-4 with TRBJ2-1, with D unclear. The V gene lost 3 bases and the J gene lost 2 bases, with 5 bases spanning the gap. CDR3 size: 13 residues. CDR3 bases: TGTGCCAGCAGTTTTGGGCCCTACAATGAGCAGTTCTTC. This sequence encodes CASSFGPYNEQFF.

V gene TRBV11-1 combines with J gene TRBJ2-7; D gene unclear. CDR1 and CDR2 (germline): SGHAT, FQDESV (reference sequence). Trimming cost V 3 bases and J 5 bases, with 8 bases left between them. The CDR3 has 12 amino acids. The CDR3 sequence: CASSFLDHEQYF. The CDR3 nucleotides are TGTGCCAGCAGCTTCCTAGACCACGAGCAGTACTTC.

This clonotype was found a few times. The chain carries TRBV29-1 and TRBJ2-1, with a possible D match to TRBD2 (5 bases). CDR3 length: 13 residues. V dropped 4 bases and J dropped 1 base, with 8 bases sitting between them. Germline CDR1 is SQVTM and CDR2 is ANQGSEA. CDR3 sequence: CSVGAVSYNEQFF. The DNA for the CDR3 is TGCAGCGTTGGAGCGGTTTCCTACAATGAGCAGTTCTTC.

The CDR3 sequence is CASCLSSLAGVGNEQFF. The CDR3 nucleotides are TGTGCCAGCTGTCTGTCCTCCCTAGCGGGAGTTGGGAATGAGCAGTTCTTC. The rearrangement links TRBV2 to TRBJ2-1, with 10 bases matching TRBD2. The V gene's germline CDR1 is SNHLY and CDR2 FYNNEI. The CDR3 is 17 residues long. V shed 8 bases and J 7 bases; nucleotides not matched to a gene: 17.

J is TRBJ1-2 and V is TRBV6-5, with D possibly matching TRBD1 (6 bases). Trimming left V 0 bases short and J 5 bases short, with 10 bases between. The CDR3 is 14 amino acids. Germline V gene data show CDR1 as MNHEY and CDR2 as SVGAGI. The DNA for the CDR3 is TGTGCCAGCAGTTACTCTGGGGACACTTATGGCTACACCTTC. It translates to CASSYSGDTYGYTF.

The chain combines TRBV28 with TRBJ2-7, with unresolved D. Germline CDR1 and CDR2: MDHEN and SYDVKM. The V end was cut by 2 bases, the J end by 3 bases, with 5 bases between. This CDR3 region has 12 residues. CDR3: CASSLKVYEQYF. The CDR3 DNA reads TGTGCCAGCAGTTTAAAGGTCTACGAGCAGTACTTC.

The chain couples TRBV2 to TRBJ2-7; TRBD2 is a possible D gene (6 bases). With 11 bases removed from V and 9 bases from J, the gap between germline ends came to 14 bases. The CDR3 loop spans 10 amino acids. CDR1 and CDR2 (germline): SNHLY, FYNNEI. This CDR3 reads CAGPTRGQYF. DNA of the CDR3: TGTGCCGGGCCCACGCGGGGGCAGTACTTC.

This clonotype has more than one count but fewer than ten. CDR3 in DNA: TGCAGCGTGGGGACTAGCTCGGCCTACGAGCAGTACTTC. This translates into CSVGTSSAYEQYF. The rearrangement links TRBV29-1 to TRBJ2-7; 9 bases align to TRBD2. The ends lost 6 bases at V and 2 bases at J; junction bases unmatched: 5. Germline CDR1 is SQVTM and CDR2 is ANQGSEA. This CDR3 spans 13 amino acids.

CDR3 protein: CASSKGQGQETQYF. CDR3 in DNA: TGTGCCAGCTCAAAGGGACAGGGCCAAGAGACCCAGTACTTC. The chain carries TRBV18 and TRBJ2-5; 9 nucleotides align to TRBD1. CDR3 length: 14 amino acids. In germline, CDR1 is KGHSH, CDR2 LQKENI. The ends lost 5 bases at V and 1 base at J; junction bases unmatched: 2.

The CDR3 coding sequence is TGTGCCACGGCCGCGGGCACTGAAGCTTTCTTT. This sequence encodes CATAAGTEAFF. The rearrangement links TRBV13 to TRBJ1-1; unclear D gene. This CDR3 has 11 residues. V was cut by 10 bases and J by 4 bases, with 10 bases left in between. Germline lookup yields CDR1 PRHDT and CDR2 FYEKMQ (reference sequence).

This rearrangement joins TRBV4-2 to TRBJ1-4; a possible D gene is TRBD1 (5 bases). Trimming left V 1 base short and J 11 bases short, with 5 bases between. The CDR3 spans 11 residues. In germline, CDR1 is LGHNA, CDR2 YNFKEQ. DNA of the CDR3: TGTGCCAGCAGCCAAGGGGGGAAACTGTTTTTT. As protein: CASSQGGKLFF.

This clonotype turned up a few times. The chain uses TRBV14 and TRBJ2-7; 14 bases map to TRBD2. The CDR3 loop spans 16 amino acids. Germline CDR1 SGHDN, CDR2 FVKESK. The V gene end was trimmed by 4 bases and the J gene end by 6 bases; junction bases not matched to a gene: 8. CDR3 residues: CASSRGTSGSLVEQYF. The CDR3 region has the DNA TGTGCCAGCAGCCGAGGGACTAGCGGGAGCCTAGTCGAGCAGTACTTC.

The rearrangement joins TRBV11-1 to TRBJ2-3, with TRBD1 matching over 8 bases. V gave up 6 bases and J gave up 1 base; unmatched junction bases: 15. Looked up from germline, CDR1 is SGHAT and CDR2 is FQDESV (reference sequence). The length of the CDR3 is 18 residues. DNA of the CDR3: TGTGCCAGCAGATACAGGGGGTCGGGGGCGTCCGGCACAGATACGCAGTATTTT. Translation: CASRYRGSGASGTDTQYF.

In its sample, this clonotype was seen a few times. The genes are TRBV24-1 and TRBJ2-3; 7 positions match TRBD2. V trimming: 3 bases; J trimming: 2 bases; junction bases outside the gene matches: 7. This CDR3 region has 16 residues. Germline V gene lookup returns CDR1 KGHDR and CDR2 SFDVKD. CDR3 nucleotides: TGTGCCACCAGTGATCCAAGCGGGGCCTTCACAGATACGCAGTATTTT. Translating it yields CATSDPSGAFTDTQYF.

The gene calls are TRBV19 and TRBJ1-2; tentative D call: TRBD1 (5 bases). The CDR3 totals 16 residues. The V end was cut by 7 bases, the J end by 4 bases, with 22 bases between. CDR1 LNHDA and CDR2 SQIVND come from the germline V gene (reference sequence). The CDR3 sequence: CASNPRGTSPSYGYTF. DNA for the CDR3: TGTGCCAGTAACCCCCGGGGGACCTCCCCGAGCTATGGCTACACCTTC.

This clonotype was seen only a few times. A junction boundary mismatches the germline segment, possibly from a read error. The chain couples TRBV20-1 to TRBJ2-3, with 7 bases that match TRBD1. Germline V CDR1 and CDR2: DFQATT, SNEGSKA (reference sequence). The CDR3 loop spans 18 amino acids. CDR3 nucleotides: TGCAGTGCTAGAGCTATACCTTCGACAGGGTCCTACACAAATACGCAGTATTTT. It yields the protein CSARAIPSTGSYTNTQYF.

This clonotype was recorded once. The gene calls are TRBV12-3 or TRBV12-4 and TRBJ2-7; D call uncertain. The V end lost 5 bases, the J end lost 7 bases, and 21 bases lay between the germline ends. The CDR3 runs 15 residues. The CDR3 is CASSDLDTDYGEQYF. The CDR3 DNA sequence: TGTGCCAGCAGTGATCTAGACACAGATTATGGGGAGCAGTACTTC.

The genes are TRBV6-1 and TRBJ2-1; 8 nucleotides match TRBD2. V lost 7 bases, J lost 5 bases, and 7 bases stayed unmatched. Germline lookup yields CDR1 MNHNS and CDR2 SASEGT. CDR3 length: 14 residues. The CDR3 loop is CASKRAGANNEQFF. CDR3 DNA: TGTGCCAGCAAAAGAGCGGGGGCCAACAATGAGCAGTTCTTC.

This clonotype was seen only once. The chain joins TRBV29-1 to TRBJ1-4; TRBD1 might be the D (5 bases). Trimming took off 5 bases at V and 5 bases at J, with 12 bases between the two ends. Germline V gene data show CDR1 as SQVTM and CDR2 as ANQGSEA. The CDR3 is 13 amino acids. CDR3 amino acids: CSVPGKGNEKLFF. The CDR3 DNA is TGCAGCGTTCCGGGAAAGGGGAATGAAAAACTGTTTTTT. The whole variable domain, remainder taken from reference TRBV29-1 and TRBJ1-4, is SAVISQKPSRDICQRGTSLTIQCQVDSQVTMMFWYRQQPGQSLTLIATANQGSEATYESGFVIDKFPISRPNLTFSTLTVSNMSPEDSSIYLCSVPGKGNEKLFFGSGTQLSVL.

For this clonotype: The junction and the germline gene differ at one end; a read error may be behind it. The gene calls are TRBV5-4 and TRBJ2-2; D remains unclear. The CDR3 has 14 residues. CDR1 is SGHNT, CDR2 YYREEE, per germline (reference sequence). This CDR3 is CASSLGQNTGELFF. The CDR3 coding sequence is TGTGCCAGCAGCTTGGGGCAGAACACCGGAGAGCTGTTTTTT.

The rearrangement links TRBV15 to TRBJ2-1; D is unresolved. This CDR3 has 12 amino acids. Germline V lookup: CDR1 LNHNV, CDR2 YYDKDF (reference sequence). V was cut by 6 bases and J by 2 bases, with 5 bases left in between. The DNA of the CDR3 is TGTGCCACCAGTAACACCTACAATGAGCAGTTCTTC. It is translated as CATSNTYNEQFF.